A single sample is the source of the 30 T cell receptor beta chains below, sequenced in a study of blood T cells in healthy people across ages. A J-beta primer mix and a sample-barcoded 5' primer were used in a second PCR of roughly 7 to 12 cycles. TCRdb reanalysed the 5' RACE reads using MiXCR and keeps one entry per CDR3 protein. The sample contains about 830,000 distinct CDR3 sequences, around 62% of which appear only once. The sequenced sample consisted of blood. The source of these receptors is a young man in good health.

The table lists this clonotype with a few counts. The chain has TRBV28 and TRBJ2-7; no firm D call. CDR1 is MDHEN and CDR2 is SYDVKM in the germline V gene. The germline V and J ends were trimmed by 6 bases and 2 bases, with 8 bases remaining between them. The CDR3 runs to 12 residues. CDR3 nucleotide sequence: TGTGCCAGCAGGTCAACAGCCTACGAGCAGTACTTC. Its protein product is CASRSTAYEQYF.

This clonotype was observed at least ten times. The genes are TRBV4-2 and TRBJ2-3; no clear D gene. Looked up from germline, CDR1 is LGHNA and CDR2 is YNFKEQ. The CDR3 has 14 amino acids. Between the trimmed V and J ends, which lost 6 bases and 0 bases, there was a span of 10 bases. CDR3 in DNA: TGTGCCAGCAGTGAGAGCGCTAGCACAGATACGCAGTATTTT. Its protein product is CASSESASTDTQYF.

The rearrangement joins TRBV12-3 or TRBV12-4 to TRBJ2-3; 9 nucleotides line up with TRBD2. The CDR3 covers 12 residues. The trim removed 6 bases at V and 9 bases at J, leaving 4 bases unmatched. The CDR3 DNA sequence: TGTGCCAGCAGGCTAGCGGGGATGACGCAGTATTTT. Amino acid sequence: CASRLAGMTQYF.

J is TRBJ1-2 and V is TRBV29-1; a weak D match, TRBD1 (5 bases). The germline V and J ends were trimmed by 8 bases and 6 bases, with 16 bases remaining between them. Germline assignment: CDR1 SQVTM and CDR2 ANQGSEA. There are 12 residues in the CDR3. The CDR3 sequence is CSTPTLGDGYTF. CDR3 in DNA: TGCAGCACACCGACACTAGGGGATGGCTACACCTTC. The full variable domain, its missing parts supplied by reference TRBV29-1 and TRBJ1-2, is SAVISQKPSRDICQRGTSLTIQCQVDSQVTMMFWYRQQPGQSLTLIATANQGSEATYESGFVIDKFPISRPNLTFSTLTVSNMSPEDSSIYLCSTPTLGDGYTFGSGTRLTVV.

The J gene is TRBJ1-2, the V gene TRBV4-2, with D maybe TRBD1 (6 bases). Trimming removed 0 bases at V and 7 bases at J, with 9 bases between. The germline gives CDR1 LGHNA, CDR2 YNFKEQ. This CDR3 contains 13 residues. CDR3 nucleotides: TGTGCCAGCAGCCAAGATATGACAGGTGGCTACACCTTC. Residues: CASSQDMTGGYTF.

In its sample, this clonotype was seen a few times. The rearrangement joins TRBV7-9 to TRBJ1-4, with D possibly matching TRBD1 (5 bases). Germline V lookup: CDR1 SEHNR, CDR2 FQNEAQ (reference sequence). The CDR3 runs 16 residues. The germline V and J ends were trimmed by 5 bases and 7 bases, with 20 bases remaining between them. In nucleotides, the CDR3 is TGTGCCAGCAGCCCAACGACCGGGACGGCCCCTGAAAAACTGTTTTTT. Translation gives CASSPTTGTAPEKLFF. Full variable domain (outside the CDR3, taken from reference TRBV7-9 and TRBJ1-4): DTGVSQNPRHKITKRGQNVTFRCDPISEHNRLYWYRQTLGQGPEFLTYFQNEAQLEKSRLLSDRFSAERPKGSFSTLEIQRTEQGDSAMYLCASSPTTGTAPEKLFFGSGTQLSVL.

The CDR3 reads CASSQDRVTGNTIYF. The CDR3 region has the DNA TGCGCCAGCAGCCAAGATCGAGTTACCGGAAACACCATATATTTT. The V call is TRBV4-3, the J call TRBJ1-3, with no clear D. Germline CDR1 and CDR2: LGHNA and YSLEER. Trimming left V 0 bases short and J 4 bases short, with 10 bases between. This CDR3 is built from 15 residues.

Comment on this clonotype: With a much larger clone just one base away, this may be a read error. V usage is TRBV5-1 and J usage is TRBJ2-3, with a possible D match to TRBD2 (5 bases). Germline V gene data show CDR1 as SGHRS and CDR2 as YFSETQ. The CDR3 contains 14 residues. V gave up 0 bases and J gave up 2 bases, with 7 bases separating them. The CDR3 loop reads CASSLGEFTDTQYF. As DNA, the CDR3 is TGCGCCAGCAGCTTGGGGGAGTTCACAGATACGCAGTATTTT.

The genes are TRBV6-2 or TRBV6-3 and TRBJ2-4, with D possibly TRBD1 on 6 matching bases. Looked up from germline, CDR1 is MNHEY and CDR2 is SVGEGT. Trimming removed 8 bases from V and 13 bases from J, with 18 bases in between. CDR3 length: 12 amino acids. The CDR3 sequence: CASARANREQYF. The CDR3 DNA is TGTGCCAGCGCCAGAGCCAACAGGGAGCAGTACTTC.

The rearrangement joins TRBV7-2 to TRBJ2-3; 9 bases are shared with TRBD2. The CDR3 runs 15 residues. V shed 1 base, J shed 5 bases, and the junction held 4 bases outside the gene matches. Germline V gene sequence: CDR1 SGHTA, CDR2 FQGNSA. The CDR3 bases are TGTGCCAGCAGCTTAGTGATTAGCGGGGGAGATACGCAGTATTTT. Amino acid sequence: CASSLVISGGDTQYF.

The chain couples TRBV12-3 or TRBV12-4 to TRBJ2-6; no definite D call. V shed 7 bases and J shed 3 bases, with 10 bases lying between them. This CDR3 has 14 residues. The CDR3 nucleotides are TGTGCCAGCACCGTCTCGCGTGGGGCCAACGTCCTGACTTTC. This gives the protein CASTVSRGANVLTF.

The J gene is TRBJ2-4, the V gene TRBV30; D is possibly TRBD1 (6 bases). This CDR3 has 14 amino acids. V lost 8 bases and J 13 bases, leaving 27 bases between the germline ends. Germline lookup yields CDR1 GTSNPN and CDR2 SVGIG (reference sequence). CDR3 region: CAGNQGHLIQEQYF. Written as DNA, the CDR3 is TGTGCCGGAAATCAGGGACATCTGATTCAAGAGCAGTACTTC.

The chain has TRBV3-1 and TRBJ2-7; 7 nucleotides line up with TRBD2. J gave up 3 bases and V 1 base, and 3 bases lay outside the gene matches. CDR3 length equals 14 residues. Germline-derived CDR1 and CDR2 are LGHDT and YNNKEL (reference sequence). CDR3 residues: CASSQAGLYYEQYF. The CDR3 DNA reads TGTGCCAGCAGCCAAGCGGGACTATACTACGAGCAGTACTTC.

A single count supports this clonotype. The rearrangement uses TRBV9 and TRBJ2-1; TRBD2 agrees at 11 bases. Germline values: CDR1 SGDLS, CDR2 YYNGEE. The V segment lost 8 bases and the J segment 6 bases; nucleotides outside the gene matches: 10. The CDR3 has 15 amino acids. The CDR3 is CASSRAGTSGNEQFF. The CDR3 DNA reads as TGTGCCAGTTCCCGCGCCGGGACTAGCGGCAATGAGCAGTTCTTC.

This clonotype turned up a few times. CDR3 sequence (DNA): TGCAGCGTTGAACCCCTTCCTAACAATGAGCAGTTCTTC. Its translation is CSVEPLPNNEQFF. The chain has TRBV29-1 and TRBJ2-1; D is unresolved. Germline CDR1 SQVTM, CDR2 ANQGSEA. The CDR3 runs 13 residues. The germline V and J ends were trimmed by 2 bases and 5 bases, with 10 bases remaining between them.

The J gene is TRBJ2-4, the V gene TRBV27; D remains ambiguous. The CDR3 is 13 residues long. V lost 6 bases and J 13 bases, leaving 19 bases between the germline ends. Germline V CDR1 and CDR2: MNHEY, SMNVEV (reference sequence). DNA of the CDR3: TGTGCCAGCAGCTTCGCGGCCACCTATGAGCAGTACTTC. Protein: CASSFAATYEQYF.

This chain's CDR3 is CSARTGLSNQPQHF. DNA of the CDR3: TGCAGTGCCAGGACAGGGCTTAGCAATCAGCCCCAGCATTTT. The rearrangement uses TRBV20-1 and TRBJ1-5, with 8 bases fitting TRBD1. Germline V gene lookup returns CDR1 DFQATT and CDR2 SNEGSKA (reference sequence). V lost 6 bases, J lost 0 bases, and 4 bases stayed unmatched. CDR3 size: 14 residues.

The chain combines TRBV3-1 with TRBJ2-1; TRBD2 matches 10 bases. This CDR3 contains 15 residues. CDR1 is LGHDT and CDR2 is YNNKEL in the germline V gene (reference sequence). V gave up 0 bases and J gave up 10 bases; unmatched junction bases: 6. The CDR3 nucleotides read TGTGCCAGCAGCCAAGACCCTAGCGGGGGACGCGAGCAGTTCTTC. It is translated as CASSQDPSGGREQFF.

The chain couples TRBV7-2 to TRBJ2-7; D gene uncertain. Germline CDR1 reads SGHTA; CDR2 reads FQGNSA. This CDR3 spans 13 amino acids. Trimming took 5 bases from V and 6 from J, leaving 14 bases between them. The CDR3 is CASSVWKSGEQYF. Here the CDR3 DNA reads TGTGCCAGCAGCGTATGGAAGTCGGGCGAGCAGTACTTC. Complete variable domain (other parts from reference TRBV7-2 and TRBJ2-7): GAGVSQSPSNKVTEKGKDVELRCDPISGHTALYWYRQSLGQGLEFLIYFQGNSAPDKSGLPSDRFSAERTGGSVSTLTIQRTQQEDSAVYLCASSVWKSGEQYFGPGTRLTVT.

This clonotype was picked up one time. Compared with germline, one end of the junction differs, possibly owing to a read error. The rearrangement joins TRBV4-3 to TRBJ2-6, with D perhaps given as TRBD1 or TRBD2 (5 bases each). The CDR3 covers 15 residues. Germline CDR1 LGHNA, CDR2 YSLEER. CDR3 in amino acids: CASSQAFTGTNVPTF. CDR3 DNA sequence: TGCGCCAGCAGCCAAGCGTTCACCGGGACCAACGTCCCGACTTTC.

V gene TRBV4-3 combines with J gene TRBJ2-7; D uncertain. V lost 3 bases and J lost 2, with 8 bases in between. CDR3 length: 13 amino acids. Germline V gives CDR1 LGHNA, CDR2 YSLEER. CDR3 DNA: TGCGCCAGCAGCCACGGATCGGCCTACGAGCAGTACTTC. It translates to CASSHGSAYEQYF.

CDR3 amino acids: CSSWDQNEKLFF. DNA for the CDR3: TGCAGTTCCTGGGACCAAAATGAAAAACTGTTTTTT. The rearrangement joins TRBV20-1 to TRBJ1-4; TRBD1 is a possible D gene (5 bases). Trimming stripped 8 bases from V and 5 bases from J, with 12 bases between. This CDR3 spans 12 amino acids. Germline lookup yields CDR1 DFQATT and CDR2 SNEGSKA (reference sequence).

The rearrangement uses TRBV7-2 and TRBJ2-7, with 8 bases matching TRBD2. V lost 5 bases and J lost 0; bases outside the gene matches: 3. This CDR3 has 14 amino acids. Germline lookup yields CDR1 SGHTA and CDR2 FQGNSA. CDR3 DNA sequence: TGTGCCAGCAGCCTTAGCGGGACCTCCTACGAGCAGTACTTC. Amino acid sequence: CASSLSGTSYEQYF.

A single count supports this clonotype. The chain recombines TRBV7-2 with TRBJ1-6; tentative D call: TRBD1 (6 bases). Trimming cost V 1 base and J 7 bases, with 14 bases left between them. The CDR3 has 16 residues. Germline assignment: CDR1 SGHTA and CDR2 FQGNSA. In nucleotides, the CDR3 is TGTGCCAGCAGCTTAGTAGGGTCCCAGGGGAATTCACCCCTCCACTTT. The encoded protein is CASSLVGSQGNSPLHF.

J is TRBJ2-7 and V is TRBV3-1; D possibly corresponds to TRBD1 (5 bases). This CDR3 has 14 residues. Trimming pared 4 bases from V and 3 bases from J, leaving 13 bases between. In germline, CDR1 is LGHDT, CDR2 YNNKEL (reference sequence). CDR3 coding DNA: TGTGCCAGCAGCCTACGACAGACCTACTACGAGCAGTACTTC. This encodes CASSLRQTYYEQYF.

The CDR3 bases are TGCAGTGCTTTTAGCGGGCTACTAGCGGGGGCCTCTGAATACAATGAGCAGTTCTTC. Its protein is CSAFSGLLAGASEYNEQFF. V and J are TRBV20-1 and TRBJ2-1, with 11 positions matching TRBD2. V dropped 5 bases and J dropped 4; count of bases not matched to a gene: 19. This CDR3 has 19 amino acids. From germline, CDR1 is DFQATT and CDR2 SNEGSKA (reference sequence).

The rearrangement links TRBV2 to TRBJ2-1; 8 bases fit TRBD2. The V gene's germline CDR1 is SNHLY and CDR2 FYNNEI. CDR3 size: 19 residues. V was pared by 7 bases and J by 0 bases, with 17 bases of the junction left unmatched. CDR3 DNA sequence: TGTGCCAGCACCATCCCAAGGATAGCGGGGAGCAGCTCCTACAATGAGCAGTTCTTC. Encoded protein: CASTIPRIAGSSSYNEQFF.

The chain recombines TRBV20-1 with TRBJ1-2; TRBD1 agrees at 7 bases. The CDR3 is 15 residues long. The germline gives CDR1 DFQATT, CDR2 SNEGSKA (reference sequence). J was trimmed by 4 bases and V by 0 bases; bases with no gene match: 8. CDR3 residues: CSARDSGQFPYGYTF. The CDR3 DNA follows: TGCAGTGCTAGAGATTCGGGACAGTTCCCCTATGGCTACACCTTC.

A single count supports this clonotype. This chain joins TRBV13 and TRBJ2-5; D is perhaps TRBD2 (7 bases). This CDR3 is built from 17 residues. V lost 5 bases and J 1 base, leaving 20 bases between the germline ends. Germline-derived CDR1 and CDR2 are PRHDT and FYEKMQ (reference sequence). CDR3 loop: CASSIEGGAVIQETQYF. The CDR3 nucleotides are TGTGCCAGCAGCATCGAAGGGGGGGCAGTGATCCAAGAGACCCAGTACTTC.

This clonotype was counted at least ten times. The genes are TRBV7-2 and TRBJ2-3, with a tentative D call TRBD1 (6 bases). The germline V gene has CDR1 SGHTA and CDR2 FQGNSA. V was pared by 6 bases and J by 1 base, with 14 bases between. The CDR3 contains 15 residues. The CDR3 DNA reads TGTGCCAGCAGTCTCGACAGGAGTGGCACAGATACGCAGTATTTT. This codes for CASSLDRSGTDTQYF.